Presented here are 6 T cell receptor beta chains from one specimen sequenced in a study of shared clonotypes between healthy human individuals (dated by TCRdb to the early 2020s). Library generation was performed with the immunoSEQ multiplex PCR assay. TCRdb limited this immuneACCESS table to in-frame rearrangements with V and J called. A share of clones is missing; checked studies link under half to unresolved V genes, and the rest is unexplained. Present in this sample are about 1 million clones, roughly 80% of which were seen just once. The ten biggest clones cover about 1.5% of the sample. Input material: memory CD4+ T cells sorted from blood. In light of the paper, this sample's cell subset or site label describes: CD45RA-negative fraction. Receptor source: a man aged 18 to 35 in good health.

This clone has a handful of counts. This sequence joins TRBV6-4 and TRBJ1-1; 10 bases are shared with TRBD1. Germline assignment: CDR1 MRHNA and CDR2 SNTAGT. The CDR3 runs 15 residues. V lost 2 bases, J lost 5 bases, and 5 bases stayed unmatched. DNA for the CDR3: TGTGCCAGCAGTGACCGCCGGGACAGGGGAACTGAAGCTTTCTTT. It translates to CASSDRRDRGTEAFF.

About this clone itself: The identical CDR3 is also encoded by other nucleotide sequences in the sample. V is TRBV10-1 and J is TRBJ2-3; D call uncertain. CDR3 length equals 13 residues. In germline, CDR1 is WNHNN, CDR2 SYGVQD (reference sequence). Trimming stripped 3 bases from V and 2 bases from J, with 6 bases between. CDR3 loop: CASSDPSTDTQYF. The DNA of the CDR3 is TGCGCCAGCAGTGATCCCTCCACAGATACGCAGTATTTT.

The CDR3 nucleotides read TGCGCCAGCAGCCAAGAAGGGACTAGCGTATACGAGCAGTACTTC. The encoded protein is CASSQEGTSVYEQYF. The chain carries TRBV4-3 and TRBJ2-7; 10 positions match TRBD2. With V trimmed by 0 bases and J by 4 bases, 3 bases remained unmatched. CDR3 length: 15 amino acids. Germline V gene data show CDR1 as LGHNA and CDR2 as YSLEER.

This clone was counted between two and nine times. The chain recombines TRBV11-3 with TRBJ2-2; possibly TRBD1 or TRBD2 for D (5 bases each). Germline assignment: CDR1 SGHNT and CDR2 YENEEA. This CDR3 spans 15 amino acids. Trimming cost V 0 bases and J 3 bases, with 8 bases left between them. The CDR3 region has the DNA TGTGCCAGCAGCTTAGACGGGACGCACACCGGGGAGCTGTTTTTT. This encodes CASSLDGTHTGELFF.

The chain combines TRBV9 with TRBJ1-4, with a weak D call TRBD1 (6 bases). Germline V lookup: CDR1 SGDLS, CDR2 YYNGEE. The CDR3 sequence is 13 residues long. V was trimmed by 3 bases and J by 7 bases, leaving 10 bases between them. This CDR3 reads CASSAGAGEKLFF. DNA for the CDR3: TGTGCCAGCAGCGCGGGGGCTGGTGAAAAACTGTTTTTT.

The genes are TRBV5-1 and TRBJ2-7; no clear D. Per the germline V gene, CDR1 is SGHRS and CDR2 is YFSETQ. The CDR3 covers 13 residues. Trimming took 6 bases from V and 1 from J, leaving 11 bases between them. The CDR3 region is CASMSVSSYEQYF. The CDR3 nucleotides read TGCGCCAGCATGAGTGTAAGTTCCTACGAGCAGTACTTC.